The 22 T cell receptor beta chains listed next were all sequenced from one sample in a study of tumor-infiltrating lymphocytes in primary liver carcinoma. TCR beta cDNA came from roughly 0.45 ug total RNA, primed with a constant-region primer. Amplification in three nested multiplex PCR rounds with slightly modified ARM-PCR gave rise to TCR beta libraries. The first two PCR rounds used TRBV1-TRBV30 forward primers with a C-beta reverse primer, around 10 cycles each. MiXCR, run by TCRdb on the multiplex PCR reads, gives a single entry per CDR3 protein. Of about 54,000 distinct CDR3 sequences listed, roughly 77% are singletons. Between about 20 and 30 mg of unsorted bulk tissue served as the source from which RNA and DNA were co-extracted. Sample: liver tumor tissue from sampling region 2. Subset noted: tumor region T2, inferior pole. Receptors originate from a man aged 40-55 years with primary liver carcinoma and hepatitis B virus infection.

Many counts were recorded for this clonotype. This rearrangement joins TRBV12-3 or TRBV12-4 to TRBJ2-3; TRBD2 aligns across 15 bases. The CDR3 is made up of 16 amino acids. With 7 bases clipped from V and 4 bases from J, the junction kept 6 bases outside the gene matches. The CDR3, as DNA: TGTGCCAGCACTTCGGGACTAGCGGGAGGAGCAGATACGCAGTATTTT. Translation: CASTSGLAGGADTQYF.

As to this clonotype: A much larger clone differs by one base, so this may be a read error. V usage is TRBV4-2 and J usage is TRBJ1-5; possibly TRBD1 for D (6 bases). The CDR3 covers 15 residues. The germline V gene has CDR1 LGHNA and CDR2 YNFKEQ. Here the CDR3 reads CAGSQGGAVNQPRHF. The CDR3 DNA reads TGTGCCGGCAGCCAAGGGGGGGCGGTCAATCAGCCCCGGCATTTT.

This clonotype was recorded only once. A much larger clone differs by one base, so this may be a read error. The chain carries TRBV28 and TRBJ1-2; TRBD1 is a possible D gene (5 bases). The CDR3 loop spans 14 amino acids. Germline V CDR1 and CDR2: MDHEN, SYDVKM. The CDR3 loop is CASSLGGGQYDYTF. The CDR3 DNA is TGTGCCAGCAGTTTGGGTGGGGGTCAGTATGACTACACCTTC.

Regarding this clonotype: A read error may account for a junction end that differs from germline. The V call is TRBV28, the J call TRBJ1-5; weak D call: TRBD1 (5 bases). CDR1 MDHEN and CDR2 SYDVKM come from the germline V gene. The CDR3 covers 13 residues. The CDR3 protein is CASRFDSNQPQHF. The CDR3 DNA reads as TGTGCCAGCAGATTCGACAGCAACCAGCCCCAGCATTTT. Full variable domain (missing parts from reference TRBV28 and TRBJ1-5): DVKVTQSSRYLVKRTGEKVFLECVQDMDHENMFWYRQDPGLGLRLIYFSYDVKMKEKGDIPEGYSVSREKKERFSLILESASTNQTSMYLCASRFDSNQPQHFGDGTRLSIL.

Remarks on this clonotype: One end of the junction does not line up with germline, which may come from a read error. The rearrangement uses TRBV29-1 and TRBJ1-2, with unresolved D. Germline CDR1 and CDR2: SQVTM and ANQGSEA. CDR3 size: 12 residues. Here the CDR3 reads CSVEDDGDGYTF. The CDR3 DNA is TGCAGCGTTGAAGATGACGGGGATGGCTACACATTC.

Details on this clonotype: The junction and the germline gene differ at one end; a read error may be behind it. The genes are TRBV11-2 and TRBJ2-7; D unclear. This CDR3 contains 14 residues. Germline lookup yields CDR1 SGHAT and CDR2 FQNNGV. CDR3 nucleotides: TGTGCCAGCAGTTCAACCGACGGAGCCAACGAGCAGTATTTC. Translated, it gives CASSSTDGANEQYF.

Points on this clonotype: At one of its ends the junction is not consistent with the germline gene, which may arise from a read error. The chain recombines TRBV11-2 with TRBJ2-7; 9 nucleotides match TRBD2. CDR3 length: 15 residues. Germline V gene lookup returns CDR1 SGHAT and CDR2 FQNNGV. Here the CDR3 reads CASSLMAGGPYEQYF. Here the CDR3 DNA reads TGTGCCAGTAGCTTAATGGCGGGAGGGCCGTACGAGCAGTACTTC.

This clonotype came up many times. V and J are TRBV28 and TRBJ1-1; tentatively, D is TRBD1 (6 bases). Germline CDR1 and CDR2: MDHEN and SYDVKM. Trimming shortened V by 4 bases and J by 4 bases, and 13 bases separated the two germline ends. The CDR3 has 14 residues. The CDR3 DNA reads TGTGCCAGCAGTTCCCCACAGGGAGCCACTGAAGCTTTCTTT. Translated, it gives CASSSPQGATEAFF.

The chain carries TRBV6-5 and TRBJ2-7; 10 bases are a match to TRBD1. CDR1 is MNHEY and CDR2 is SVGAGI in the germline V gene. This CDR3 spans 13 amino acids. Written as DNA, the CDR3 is TGTATCAGCATCCGGGACAGGGGCTACGAGCAGTACTTC. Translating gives CISIRDRGYEQYF.

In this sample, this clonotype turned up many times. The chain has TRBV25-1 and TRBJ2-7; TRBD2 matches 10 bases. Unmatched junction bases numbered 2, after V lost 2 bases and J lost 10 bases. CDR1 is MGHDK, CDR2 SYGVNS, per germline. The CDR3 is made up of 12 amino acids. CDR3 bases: TGTGCCAGCAGTGAACTAGCGGGAGAACAGTACTTC. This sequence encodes CASSELAGEQYF.

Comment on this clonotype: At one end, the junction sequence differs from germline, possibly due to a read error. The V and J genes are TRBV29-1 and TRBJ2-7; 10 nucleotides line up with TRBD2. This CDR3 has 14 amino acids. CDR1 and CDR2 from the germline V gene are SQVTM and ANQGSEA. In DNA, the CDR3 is TGTAGCGCATCGGAACTAGCGGGATTCTACGAGCAGTACTTC. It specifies CSASELAGFYEQYF.

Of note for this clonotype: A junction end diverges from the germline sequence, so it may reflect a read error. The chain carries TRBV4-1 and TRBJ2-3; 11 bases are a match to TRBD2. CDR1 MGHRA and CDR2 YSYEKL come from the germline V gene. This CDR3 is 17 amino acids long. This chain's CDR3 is CSSNQELAGGPEDTQYF. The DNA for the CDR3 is TGCTCCAGCAACCAAGAATTAGCGGGAGGGCCGGAAGATACGCAGTATTTT.

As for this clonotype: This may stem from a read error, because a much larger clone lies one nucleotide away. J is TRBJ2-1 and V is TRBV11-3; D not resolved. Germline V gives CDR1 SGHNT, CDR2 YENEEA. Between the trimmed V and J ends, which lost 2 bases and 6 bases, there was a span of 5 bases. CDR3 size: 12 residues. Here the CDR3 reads CASSLNVNEQFF. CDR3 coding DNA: TGTGCCAGCAGCTTAAATGTCAATGAGCAGTTCTTC.

CDR3 region: CASSYPPTRQAFF. The CDR3 nucleotides are TGTGCCAGCAGTTACCCCCCCACCAGGCAAGCTTTCTTT. The V and J genes are TRBV12-3 or TRBV12-4 and TRBJ1-1; D call uncertain. Trimming removed 4 bases from V and 9 bases from J, with 15 bases in between. This CDR3 comprises 13 residues.

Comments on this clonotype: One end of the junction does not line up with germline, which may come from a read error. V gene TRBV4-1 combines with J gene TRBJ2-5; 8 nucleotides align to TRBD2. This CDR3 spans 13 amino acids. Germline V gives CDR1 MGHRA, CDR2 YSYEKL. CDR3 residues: CANSQVLAATQYF. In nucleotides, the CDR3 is TGCGCCAACAGCCAGGTACTAGCGGCGACCCAGTACTTC.

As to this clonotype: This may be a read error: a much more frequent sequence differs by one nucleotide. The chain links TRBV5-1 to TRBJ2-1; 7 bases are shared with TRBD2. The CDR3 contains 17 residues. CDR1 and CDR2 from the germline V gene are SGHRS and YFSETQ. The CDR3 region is CTSSLFSGPSSYNEQFF. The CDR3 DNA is TGCACCAGCAGCTTGTTTAGCGGGCCCAGCTCCTACAATGAGCAGTTCTTC.

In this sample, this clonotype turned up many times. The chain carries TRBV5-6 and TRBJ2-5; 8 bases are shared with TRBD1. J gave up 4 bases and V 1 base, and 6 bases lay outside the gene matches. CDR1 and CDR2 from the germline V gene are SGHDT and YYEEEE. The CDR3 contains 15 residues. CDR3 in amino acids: CASSLLQGAGETQYF. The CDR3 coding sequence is TGTGCCAGCAGCTTGCTCCAGGGGGCAGGAGAGACCCAGTACTTC.

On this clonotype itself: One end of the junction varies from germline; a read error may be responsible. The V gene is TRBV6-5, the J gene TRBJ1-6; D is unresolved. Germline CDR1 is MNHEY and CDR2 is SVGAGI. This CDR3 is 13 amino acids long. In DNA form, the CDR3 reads TGTGCCAGCAGGGCTTGGTATAATTCAGCCCTCCATTTT. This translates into CASRAWYNSALHF.

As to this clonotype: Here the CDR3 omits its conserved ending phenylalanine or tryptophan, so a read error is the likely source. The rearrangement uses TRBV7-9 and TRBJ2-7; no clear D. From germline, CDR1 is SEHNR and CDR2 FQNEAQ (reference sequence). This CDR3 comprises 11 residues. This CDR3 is CSSSLTYEQYI. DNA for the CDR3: TGTTCCAGCTCCCTGACGTACGAGCAGTACATC.

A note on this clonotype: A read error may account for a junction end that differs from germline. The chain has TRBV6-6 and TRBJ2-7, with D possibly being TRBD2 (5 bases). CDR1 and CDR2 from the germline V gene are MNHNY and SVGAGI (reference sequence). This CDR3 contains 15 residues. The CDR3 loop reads CASSYSIEGYDEHYF. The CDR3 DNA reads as TGTGCCAGCAGTTACTCGATAGAGGGCTATGACGAGCACTACTTC.

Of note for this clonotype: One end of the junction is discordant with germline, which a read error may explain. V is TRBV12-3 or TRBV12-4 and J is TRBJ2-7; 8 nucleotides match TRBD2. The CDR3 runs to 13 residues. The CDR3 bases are TGTGCTAGTTCTCCAGCGGGAGCTCACGAGCTGTATTTC. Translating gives CASSPAGAHELYF.

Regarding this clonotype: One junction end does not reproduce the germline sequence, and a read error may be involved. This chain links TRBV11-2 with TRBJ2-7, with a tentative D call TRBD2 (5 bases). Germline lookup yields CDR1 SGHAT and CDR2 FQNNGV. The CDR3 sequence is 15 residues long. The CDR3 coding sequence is TGTGCCAACAGCTTAGGAGCCTGGACTGGTTACGAGCAGTACTTC. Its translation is CANSLGAWTGYEQYF.